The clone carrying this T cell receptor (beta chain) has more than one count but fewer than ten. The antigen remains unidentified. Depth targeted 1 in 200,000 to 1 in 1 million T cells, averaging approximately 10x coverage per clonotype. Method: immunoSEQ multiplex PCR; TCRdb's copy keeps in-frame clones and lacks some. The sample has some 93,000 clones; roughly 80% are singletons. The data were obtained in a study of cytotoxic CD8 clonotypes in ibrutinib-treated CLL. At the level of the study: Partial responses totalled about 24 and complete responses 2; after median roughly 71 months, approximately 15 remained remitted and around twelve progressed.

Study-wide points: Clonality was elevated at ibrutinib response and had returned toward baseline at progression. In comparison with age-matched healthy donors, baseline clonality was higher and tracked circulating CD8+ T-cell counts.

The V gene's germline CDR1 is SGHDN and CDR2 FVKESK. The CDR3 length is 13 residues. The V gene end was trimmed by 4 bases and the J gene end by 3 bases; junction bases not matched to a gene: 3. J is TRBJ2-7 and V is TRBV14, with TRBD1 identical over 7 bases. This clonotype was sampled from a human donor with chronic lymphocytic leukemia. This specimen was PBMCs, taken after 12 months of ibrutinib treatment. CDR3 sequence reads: CASSRDSYYEQYF. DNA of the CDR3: TGTGCCAGCAGCCGGGACAGCTACTACGAGCAGTACTTC.